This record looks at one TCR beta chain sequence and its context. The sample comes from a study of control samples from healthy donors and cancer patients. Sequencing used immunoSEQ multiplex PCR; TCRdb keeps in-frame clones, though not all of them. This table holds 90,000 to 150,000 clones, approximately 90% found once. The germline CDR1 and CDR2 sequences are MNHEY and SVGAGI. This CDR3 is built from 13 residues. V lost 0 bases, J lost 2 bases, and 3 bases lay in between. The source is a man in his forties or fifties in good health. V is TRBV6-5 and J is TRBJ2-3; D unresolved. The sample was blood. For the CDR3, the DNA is TGTGCCAGCAGTTACTCAGACACAGATACGCAGTATTTT. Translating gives CASSYSDTDTQYF.